The 25 T cell receptor beta chains below were found in one sample sequenced in a study of identical twins. From the 5' RACE reads, TCRdb called clonotypes with MiXCR, one entry per CDR3 protein. Of 450,000 or so distinct CDR3 sequences in the sample, 14% are singletons; the top ten hold approximately 0.52%. These records were also assigned to another study, of yellow fever vaccine responses in identical twins.

The sequencing sample was made of CD4+ T cells sorted from blood. The receptors here all came from a woman in her late teens or twenties in good health.

This clonotype was seen many times. The chain employs TRBV5-1 and TRBJ1-1; D is unclear. Germline values: CDR1 SGHRS, CDR2 YFSETQ. V was clipped by 4 bases and J by 5 bases, with 12 bases between them. CDR3 length equals 13 residues. CDR3 sequence reads: CASSATMGTEAFF. As DNA, the CDR3 is TGCGCCAGCAGCGCAACGATGGGGACTGAAGCTTTCTTT.

The chain recombines TRBV27 with TRBJ2-6, with 8 bases identical to TRBD2. This CDR3 region has 19 residues. Germline lookup yields CDR1 MNHEY and CDR2 SMNVEV (reference sequence). V gave up 5 bases and J gave up 1 base; unmatched junction bases: 13. This chain's CDR3 is CASSPQLGTSWSGANVLTF. CDR3 in DNA: TGTGCCAGCAGTCCACAACTAGGGACTAGTTGGTCTGGGGCCAACGTCCTGACTTTC.

This clonotype was found many times. The chain employs TRBV28 and TRBJ2-7; D gene ambiguous. V lost 3 bases, J lost 0 bases, and 9 bases lay in between. This CDR3 has 14 residues. Per the germline V gene, CDR1 is MDHEN and CDR2 is SYDVKM. In nucleotides, the CDR3 is TGTGCCAGCAGTTTTTTCCCTAGCTCCTACGAGCAGTACTTC. It yields the protein CASSFFPSSYEQYF.

This clonotype was seen more than once but under ten times. The V gene is TRBV20-1, the J gene TRBJ2-7, with 9 nucleotides matching TRBD1. Germline lookup yields CDR1 DFQATT and CDR2 SNEGSKA (reference sequence). J lost 4 bases, V lost 5 bases, and 6 bases had no gene match. The CDR3 is made up of 13 amino acids. The CDR3 sequence is CSAYRDRAYEQYF. The CDR3 DNA sequence: TGCAGTGCTTACCGGGACAGGGCTTACGAGCAGTACTTC.

The rearrangement links TRBV20-1 to TRBJ2-1; D is uncertain. CDR1 is DFQATT and CDR2 is SNEGSKA in the germline V gene (reference sequence). Deletions cut 6 bases from V and 4 bases from J, with 16 bases between. This CDR3 has 14 residues. The CDR3 protein is CSAVSAILYNEQFF. CDR3 coding DNA: TGCAGTGCAGTATCCGCTATTCTTTACAATGAGCAGTTCTTC.

This clonotype was counted many times. The chain carries TRBV4-1 and TRBJ1-4; D unresolved. The germline V gene encodes CDR1 MGHRA and CDR2 YSYEKL. The CDR3 loop spans 12 amino acids. Trimming pared 4 bases from V and 8 bases from J, leaving 8 bases between. DNA for the CDR3: TGCGCCAGCAGCCCATTGGGGGAAAAACTGTTTTTT. It is translated as CASSPLGEKLFF.

This clonotype occurred a few times. The chain carries TRBV5-1 and TRBJ2-7; D unclear. The V gene's germline CDR1 is SGHRS and CDR2 YFSETQ. The CDR3 runs to 14 residues. Trimming removed 7 bases from V and 2 bases from J, with 16 bases in between. The CDR3: CASAERAGPYEQYF. As DNA, the CDR3 is TGCGCCAGCGCCGAGAGAGCCGGCCCCTACGAGCAGTACTTC.

This clonotype has just a few counts. The chain has TRBV24-1 and TRBJ2-1; 9 nucleotides align to TRBD1. V was clipped by 0 bases and J by 3 bases; unmatched bases: 2. This CDR3 spans 16 amino acids. Looked up from germline, CDR1 is KGHDR and CDR2 is SFDVKD. For the CDR3, the DNA is TGTGCCACCAGTGATTTGCCGGGACAGGGCTACAATGAGCAGTTCTTC. This codes for CATSDLPGQGYNEQFF.

This clonotype has only a few counts. The CDR3 DNA sequence: TGCGCCAGCAGCCCGGGACAGGGGTTCAAAAACATTCAGTACTTC. It yields the protein CASSPGQGFKNIQYF. J is TRBJ2-4 and V is TRBV4-3, with 10 nucleotides matching TRBD1. This CDR3 spans 15 amino acids. The V gene end was trimmed by 4 bases and the J gene end by 3 bases; junction bases not matched to a gene: 3. From germline, CDR1 is LGHNA and CDR2 YSLEER.

The chain couples TRBV29-1 to TRBJ2-7; 8 bases align to TRBD1. The CDR3 extends over 12 amino acids. Germline V CDR1 and CDR2: SQVTM, ANQGSEA. The CDR3 is CSGVTGGYEQYF. The CDR3 nucleotides read TGCAGTGGTGTAACAGGGGGCTACGAGCAGTACTTC.

In this sample, this clonotype turned up a few times. The V and J genes are TRBV11-2 and TRBJ2-2; D is uncertain. V was clipped by 8 bases and J by 5 bases, with 12 bases between them. The CDR3 runs 13 residues. The germline gives CDR1 SGHAT, CDR2 FQNNGV. The CDR3 bases are TGTGCCAGCCGGGCTACAGAAACCGGGGAGCTGTTTTTT. Translating it yields CASRATETGELFF.

The V gene is TRBV6-5, the J gene TRBJ1-1, with a tentative D call TRBD1 (5 bases). V lost 8 bases and J lost 5, with 9 bases in between. CDR3 length: 11 amino acids. Germline V gene lookup returns CDR1 MNHEY and CDR2 SVGAGI. The DNA for the CDR3 is TGTGCCAGCGGTCGGGGGACTGAAGCTTTCTTT. Encoded protein: CASGRGTEAFF.

The chain links TRBV20-1 to TRBJ1-5, with 7 bases fitting TRBD1. The CDR3 length is 13 residues. The V gene's germline CDR1 is DFQATT and CDR2 SNEGSKA (reference sequence). The V segment lost 6 bases and the J segment 2 bases; nucleotides outside the gene matches: 4. CDR3 sequence reads: CSADTGGNQPQHF. CDR3 sequence (DNA): TGCAGTGCGGATACAGGGGGCAATCAGCCCCAGCATTTT.

This clonotype came up a few times. V gene TRBV3-1 combines with J gene TRBJ1-5; TRBD1 is a possible D gene (6 bases). Germline lookup yields CDR1 LGHDT and CDR2 YNNKEL (reference sequence). CDR3 length equals 16 residues. Trimming took 1 base from V and 2 from J, leaving 12 bases between them. CDR3 protein: CASSQGSGAGNQPQHF. DNA of the CDR3: TGTGCCAGCAGCCAAGGATCAGGGGCAGGCAATCAGCCCCAGCATTTT.

This chain uses TRBV7-6 with TRBJ2-3, with 10 positions matching TRBD2. This CDR3 comprises 17 residues. V gave up 1 base and J gave up 5 bases; unmatched junction bases: 9. Germline CDR1 SGHVS, CDR2 FNYEAQ. Here the CDR3 DNA reads TGTGCCAGCAGCTTAGATCTAGCGGGAGTCTTTGGAGATACGCAGTATTTT. Translating it yields CASSLDLAGVFGDTQYF.

This clonotype was seen only a few times. The V and J genes are TRBV24-1 and TRBJ2-1, with a possible D match to TRBD2 (6 bases). Per the germline V gene, CDR1 is KGHDR and CDR2 is SFDVKD. This CDR3 comprises 13 residues. Trimming took off 9 bases at V and 6 bases at J, with 14 bases between the two ends. CDR3 loop: CATGGVAGNEQFF. The DNA for the CDR3 is TGTGCCACCGGCGGGGTCGCGGGCAATGAGCAGTTCTTC.

The V and J genes are TRBV5-1 and TRBJ2-7; 8 nucleotides agree with TRBD2. The V gene end was trimmed by 4 bases and the J gene end by 0 bases; junction bases not matched to a gene: 3. This CDR3 is 14 amino acids long. The germline V gene has CDR1 SGHRS and CDR2 YFSETQ. CDR3 in DNA: TGCGCCAGCAGCCCCGGGGGGGCCTCCTACGAGCAGTACTTC. This gives the protein CASSPGGASYEQYF.

The sample holds a few counts of this clonotype. The V and J genes are TRBV4-2 and TRBJ2-3, with D perhaps assigned TRBD1 or TRBD2 (5 bases each). Germline CDR1 reads LGHNA; CDR2 reads YNFKEQ. The CDR3 extends over 16 amino acids. Trimming pared 4 bases from V and 0 bases from J, leaving 14 bases between. The CDR3 DNA reads as TGTGCCAGCAGCCCCGGGGCGGCTACTAGCACAGATACGCAGTATTTT. This translates into CASSPGAATSTDTQYF.

The genes are TRBV6-1 and TRBJ2-5; a weak D match, TRBD1 (5 bases). CDR1 MNHNS and CDR2 SASEGT come from the germline V gene. The V gene lost 6 bases and the J gene lost 5 bases, with 13 bases spanning the gap. The CDR3 totals 13 residues. The CDR3 sequence is CASRLTVFETQYF. The CDR3 DNA reads TGTGCCAGCAGGCTGACAGTCTTTGAGACCCAGTACTTC.

This clonotype appeared a single time. The CDR3 here is CASSSAPSGSSYNEQFF. CDR3 coding DNA: TGTGCCAGCAGCTCAGCCCCTAGCGGGAGCTCCTACAATGAGCAGTTCTTC. This chain connects TRBV7-3 to TRBJ2-1, with 10 nucleotides matching TRBD2. The germline CDR1 and CDR2 sequences are SGHTA and FQGTGA. V lost 4 bases to trimming and J lost 0 bases; unmatched junction nucleotides: 6. The CDR3 contains 17 residues.

The sample holds many counts of this clonotype. The J gene is TRBJ2-7, the V gene TRBV7-8; D is possibly TRBD1 (6 bases). V lost 5 bases to trimming and J lost 3 bases, with 11 bases between them. The germline V gene encodes CDR1 SGHVS and CDR2 FQNEAQ. The length of the CDR3 is 13 residues. The chain's CDR3 is CASSPGGGYEQYF. CDR3 DNA: TGTGCCAGCAGCCCTGGGGGCGGCTACGAGCAGTACTTC.

The CDR3 sequence is CAWAGAYEQYF. CDR3 in DNA: TGTGCCTGGGCAGGCGCCTACGAGCAGTACTTC. The gene calls are TRBV30 and TRBJ2-7; D unclear. The CDR3 runs to 11 residues. Trimming stripped 5 bases from V and 2 bases from J, with 7 bases between. The germline V gene encodes CDR1 GTSNPN and CDR2 SVGIG (reference sequence).

This clonotype turned up a few times. This chain joins TRBV27 and TRBJ2-2; D is unresolved. CDR3 length equals 14 residues. V was cut by 1 base and J by 4 bases, with 7 bases left in between. Germline CDR1 MNHEY, CDR2 SMNVEV (reference sequence). CDR3 nucleotides: TGTGCCAGCAGTTTATGGGCCGTCACCGGGGAGCTGTTTTTT. This encodes CASSLWAVTGELFF.

This clonotype was detected ten times or more. The genes are TRBV12-3 or TRBV12-4 and TRBJ1-5, with D perhaps TRBD1 (6 bases). Trimming took off 4 bases at V and 2 bases at J, with 12 bases between the two ends. There are 15 residues in the CDR3. CDR3 bases: TGTGCCAGCAGTTCACAGGGAAGCGGCAATCAGCCCCAGCATTTT. Amino acid sequence: CASSSQGSGNQPQHF.

This clonotype was seen just once. CDR3 nucleotide sequence: TGTGCCAGCAGTTACCGGACATCCCCGTCGGATACGCAGTATTTT. Translated, it gives CASSYRTSPSDTQYF. The chain is built from TRBV6-5 and TRBJ2-3; the D gene is possibly TRBD1 (5 bases). Germline values: CDR1 MNHEY, CDR2 SVGAGI. The V gene lost 2 bases and the J gene lost 6 bases, with 15 bases spanning the gap. This CDR3 is 15 amino acids long.